Shown below are 14 T cell receptor beta chains from a single sample sequenced in a study of identical twins (TCRdb year 2016). The library was built by means of 5' RACE. The instrument given in TCRdb is Illumina HiSeq 2000. Through fastp at Q25 and MiXCR, TCRdb rebuilt clones from the public reads, retaining in-frame beta chains. Identical CDR3 protein sequences are pooled into one entry, listed with their most common genes and DNA. For this sample the table gives around 670,000 distinct CDR3 sequences, of which roughly 6% were detected only once. The ten largest clones take up 1.5% to 2% of the sample. Sequences were obtained from naive T cells sorted from blood. The sample's cell subset or site, from its label and the paper: cells isolated with a human naive T-cell isolation kit. The receptors come from a man between 18 and 35 years old in good health.

This clonotype occurred many times. V is TRBV20-1 and J is TRBJ2-7; the D call may be TRBD1 or TRBD2 (7 bases each). The CDR3 length is 12 residues. CDR1 DFQATT and CDR2 SNEGSKA come from the germline V gene (reference sequence). Trimming shortened V by 5 bases and J by 5 bases, and 13 bases separated the two germline ends. CDR3 amino acids: CSASGGDHEQYF. For the CDR3, the DNA is TGCAGTGCTTCAGGGGGGGACCACGAGCAGTACTTC.

Details on this clonotype: Without the conserved terminal phenylalanine or tryptophan, this CDR3 likely stems from a read error. The chain recombines TRBV7-2 with TRBJ1-1; D uncertain. The CDR3 runs 14 residues. CDR1 and CDR2 (germline): SGHTA, FQGNSA. Trimming shortened V by 7 bases and J by 7 bases, and 19 bases separated the two germline ends. The CDR3 bases are TGTGCCAGCACCAACCCCGGGGTGGGCGTTGAAGCTTTCTGT. This translates into CASTNPGVGVEAFC.

The rearrangement links TRBV27 to TRBJ1-2, with a possible D match to TRBD1 (6 bases). Trimming shortened V by 5 bases and J by 5 bases, and 18 bases separated the two germline ends. The CDR3 is 15 residues long. Looked up from germline, CDR1 is MNHEY and CDR2 is SMNVEV (reference sequence). The CDR3 here is CASSLLSPTGYGYTF. CDR3 nucleotide sequence: TGTGCCAGCAGTCTGCTGAGTCCTACAGGGTATGGCTACACCTTC.

This clonotype was found many times. The chain is built from TRBV7-9 and TRBJ2-3; 7 nucleotides match TRBD2. Germline CDR1 reads SEHNR; CDR2 reads FQNEAQ (reference sequence). The length of the CDR3 is 14 residues. V dropped 8 bases and J dropped 4; count of bases not matched to a gene: 9. CDR3 sequence (DNA): TGTGCCAGCGAGCGGCGGGAGTTAGCAGATACGCAGTATTTT. Its translation: CASERRELADTQYF.

CDR3 region: CASSPIGDTLNIQYF. CDR3 coding DNA: TGTGCCAGCAGTCCCATAGGGGACACACTAAACATTCAGTACTTC. The V and J genes are TRBV28 and TRBJ2-4, with TRBD1 as a possible D gene (6 bases). Germline V gene data show CDR1 as MDHEN and CDR2 as SYDVKM. V lost 5 bases, J lost 6 bases, and 17 bases lay in between. The CDR3 spans 15 residues.

This clonotype showed up many times. The chain has TRBV29-1 and TRBJ1-3, with D unclear. V lost 4 bases and J lost 9, with 25 bases in between. CDR3 length equals 16 residues. CDR1 and CDR2 from the germline V gene are SQVTM and ANQGSEA. Here the CDR3 DNA reads TGCAGCGTTGCATCCCCAACCGTTGGCACACGGAGCACCATATATTTT. Translation gives CSVASPTVGTRSTIYF.

Here the CDR3 reads CASSRLGQPYEQYV. CDR3 nucleotide sequence: TGTGCCAGCTCCCGTTTGGGACAGCCCTACGAGCAGTACGTC. The rearrangement links TRBV18 to TRBJ2-7; 7 positions agree with TRBD1. The germline CDR1 and CDR2 sequences are KGHSH and LQKENI. J lost 2 bases, V lost 6 bases, and 7 bases had no gene match. The CDR3 is 14 residues long.

This clonotype was detected many times. The chain carries TRBV7-2 and TRBJ2-5; 7 nucleotides match TRBD2. The CDR3 has 15 residues. Germline assignment: CDR1 SGHTA and CDR2 FQGNSA. J was trimmed by 3 bases and V by 2 bases; bases with no gene match: 6. CDR3 nucleotide sequence: TGTGCCAGCAGCTTACTCGGGAGCGGGGAAGAGACCCAGTACTTC. This gives the protein CASSLLGSGEETQYF.

In this sample, this clonotype turned up many times. V and J are TRBV28 and TRBJ2-7; the D gene is possibly TRBD2 (5 bases). Deletions cut 6 bases from V and 5 bases from J, with 20 bases between. Germline CDR1 reads MDHEN; CDR2 reads SYDVKM. The CDR3 sequence is 15 residues long. The DNA of the CDR3 is TGTGCCAGCAGAAGACCCCTAGCATCTGTCCACGAGCAGTACTTC. This gives the protein CASRRPLASVHEQYF.

In the case of this clonotype: With a much larger clone just one base away, this may be a read error. J is TRBJ2-1 and V is TRBV6-1; D uncertain. Trimming took 5 bases from V and 4 from J, leaving 24 bases between them. Germline V lookup: CDR1 MNHNS, CDR2 SASEGT. The CDR3 runs to 18 residues. The CDR3 region is CASSQNRAKPRFYNEQFF. The CDR3 nucleotides read TGTGCCAGCAGTCAAAACCGGGCCAAGCCTAGGTTTTACAATGAGCAGTTCTTC.

This clonotype was seen a handful of times. An end of the junction does not agree with germline; a read error may underlie this. V usage is TRBV30 and J usage is TRBJ2-7; 9 bases align to TRBD1. The CDR3 runs 11 residues. CDR1 GTSNPN and CDR2 SVGIG come from the germline V gene (reference sequence). CDR3 loop: CAWSITGTGHF. The CDR3 coding sequence is TGTGCCTGGTCTATAACCGGGACAGGGCACTTC.

This clonotype was counted many times. This chain uses TRBV29-1 with TRBJ2-7; a weak D match, TRBD1 (5 bases). Germline V gene data show CDR1 as SQVTM and CDR2 as ANQGSEA. The ends were cut back, 5 bases at V and 5 bases at J, with 13 bases in the middle. This CDR3 is 12 amino acids long. CDR3 sequence: CSVSRGQHEQYF. For the CDR3, the DNA is TGCAGCGTTTCAAGGGGCCAACACGAGCAGTACTTC.

This clonotype showed up just a few times. V gene TRBV9 combines with J gene TRBJ2-7; 12 bases line up with TRBD2. V was clipped by 3 bases and J by 0 bases; unmatched bases: 4. The CDR3 has 16 amino acids. CDR1 and CDR2 from the germline V gene are SGDLS and YYNGEE. CDR3: CASSAGTSGPSYEQYF. In nucleotides, the CDR3 is TGTGCCAGCAGCGCCGGGACTAGCGGGCCCTCCTACGAGCAGTACTTC. Based on the CDR3 plus reference TRBV9 and TRBJ2-7, the full variable domain is DSGVTQTPKHLITATGQRVTLRCSPRSGDLSVYWYQQSLDQGLQFLIQYYNGEERAKGNILERFSAQQFPDLHSELNLSSLELGDSALYFCASSAGTSGPSYEQYFGPGTRLTVT.

This clonotype was detected many times. Written as DNA, the CDR3 is TGTGCCAGCAGTTTCGCCGTAACGAACACCGGGGAGCTGTTTTTT. Translating it yields CASSFAVTNTGELFF. V and J are TRBV27 and TRBJ2-2; no firm D call. Trimming cost V 3 bases and J 0 bases, with 8 bases left between them. The CDR3 runs 15 residues. CDR1 MNHEY and CDR2 SMNVEV come from the germline V gene (reference sequence).